This T cell receptor beta chain was documented in a study of blood T cells in healthy people across ages. This CDR3 spans 16 amino acids. CDR1 is SEHNR, CDR2 FQNEAQ, per germline (reference sequence). Trimming left V 7 bases short and J 6 bases short, with 22 bases between. The table lists this clonotype with a count of one. Next came a second PCR, run for about 6 to 11 cycles, which used a sample-barcoded 5' primer along with a J-beta primer mix. MiXCR, run by TCRdb on the 5' RACE reads, gives a single entry per CDR3 protein. The repertoire has some 920,000 distinct CDR3 sequences, just over 50% of them found once; the top ten carry roughly 23%.

The rearrangement links TRBV7-9 to TRBJ2-1, with D unresolved. The sample was blood. The receptor was derived from a woman in her sixties or seventies in good health. For the CDR3, the DNA is TGTGCCAGCACTCATGGCCCCCTAGAGAAGGGCAATGAGCAGTTCTTC. Its protein is CASTHGPLEKGNEQFF.